This T cell receptor (beta chain) came from a study of OX40 agonist ivuxolimab in advanced cancers. In the study overall: The costimulatory receptor OX40 (CD134) was targeted by ivuxolimab, a fully human IgG2 agonistic monoclonal antibody. In the dose-escalation cohort, around four fifths of patients were male, and the mean age was roughly 60 years with a range of 23 to 79. Intravenous ivuxolimab was administered to patients every 2 weeks at six dose levels: 0.01, 0.1, 0.3, 1.5, 3 and 10 mg/kg. The paper describes the monotherapy dose-escalation part (N ≈ 52 patients) of the phase I trial of ivuxolimab. Of the roughly 53 patients in dose escalation, about 20 had hepatocellular carcinoma, some 15 had melanoma, 9 had renal cell carcinoma and 9 had head and neck cancer. The point of sequencing TCRbeta in the periphery was to test whether ivuxolimab changed TCR sequence diversity and drove clonal T-cell expansion. Three dose-escalation patients achieved partial responses, one with hepatocellular carcinoma and two with cutaneous melanoma. Prior anti-PD-1, anti-PD-L1 or anti-CTLA-4 therapy was permitted, and checkpoint inhibitors had been received by less than 45% of dose-escalation patients.

V drops 2 bases and J drops 4 bases, leaving 11 bases in between. Taken from cysteine to phenylalanine, the CDR3 has 14 residues. Only the CDR3 DNA is retained, 42 bases long and in frame from the first base. Taken from the germline V gene (reference sequence), the CDR1 and CDR2 loops are MNHEY and SMNVEV. The trial excluded patients who had a history of autoimmune disease or who were on systemic immunosuppression. Peripheral blood for TCR sequencing was collected from all dose cohorts at baseline, on cycle 4 day 1, and on cycle 7 day 1. Samples came from an open-label, multicenter, first-in-human phase I dose-escalation trial of ivuxolimab. Adults with locally advanced or metastatic head and neck squamous cell, hepatocellular, melanoma or renal cell carcinoma were enrolled in the trial. Before TCR sequencing, CD4+ T cells and CD8+ T cells from peripheral blood were sorted into separate populations.

For sequencing of the TCRbeta CDR3 region, genomic DNA was extracted from the sorted cells. TCRbeta CDR3 regions were sequenced using the immunoSEQ Assay. TCRdb provides this immuneACCESS table in a form limited to in-frame rearrangements. Some clones are lacking; in checked studies, under half of them reflect an unresolved V gene, and why the rest are absent is not known. The sample profile shows some 96,000 clones; about 80% of them were found once. The ten largest clones add up to roughly 1.5% of the sample. Study-wide findings and limitations: Antigen specificity was not determined for the clonally expanded peripheral T cells. In partial responders in the 0.1-3.0 mg/kg groups, normalized peripheral clonal expansion was found to be among the lowest, especially among CD8+ T cells. At doses of 0.1 to 3.0 mg/kg, clonal expansion of both CD4+ and CD8+ blood T cells was observed from baseline to week 6. On average, CD8+ T cells showed more expanded clones than CD4+ T cells after ivuxolimab. Low levels of normalized T-cell clonal expansion were also seen in some patients who did not respond.

This clone turned up a few times. Its antigen has not been determined. Per-base qualities were not stored, and no clone one base away is much larger. The rearrangement combines TRBV27 with TRBJ2-5, and perhaps TRBD1 as D gene, on 6 matching bases. The clonotype comes from an adult with an advanced solid tumor such as melanoma, head and neck, liver or kidney cancer. Here the sequenced sample was CD4+ or CD8+ T cells sorted from blood, taken in a trial of the OX40 agonist ivuxolimab. This receptor carries the CDR3 CASSLRTRGETQYF. The DNA reads TGTGCCAGCAGTTTAAGGACCAGGGGAGAGACCCAGTACTTC.